This TCR beta chain was captured in a study of beta chain features in type 1 diabetes. Study-level findings and limits: Still unanswered here is whether HLA type influences TCRB rearrangement. Among patients with Type 1 diabetes, TCRB CDR3s were moderately but significantly shorter in every one of the four CD4+ subsets.

As every portion of the isolated RNA was reverse transcribed, the sequencing read expressed TCRB transcripts. Profiled with immunoSEQ multiplex PCR; TCRdb holds only in-frame clones, not every one. The data show about 700,000 clones, 10% to 15% seen once. This clone has a single count. What it binds is unknown. The CDR3 is 13 amino acids. V was shortened by 6 bases and J by 1 base, with 8 bases between the two germline ends. The V gene's germline CDR1 is MDHEN and CDR2 SYDVKM. Sequences were obtained from naive CD4+ T cells from blood. The chain employs TRBV28 and TRBJ2-3; a weak D match, TRBD2 (5 bases). The receptor was isolated from a young man with type 1 diabetes. This CDR3 is CASRREGTDTQYF. The CDR3 bases are TGTGCCAGCAGGAGGGAAGGCACAGATACGCAGTATTTT.